What follows describes a single T cell receptor beta chain. Its antigen is not identified. This sample stems from a study of OX40 agonist ivuxolimab in advanced cancers. Study findings and constraints: On average, CD8+ T cells had more expanded clones than CD4+. Partial responders dosed at 0.1-3.0 mg/kg displayed clonal expansion ranking among the lowest. In the 0.1 to 3.0 mg/kg range, CD4+ and CD8+ blood T cells had expanded clonally by week 6.

V was clipped by 5 bases and J by 6 bases; unmatched bases: 3. Per germline, CDR1 MNHEY and CDR2 SMNVEV (reference sequence). This CDR3 is 13 amino acids long. Libraries were prepared by immunoSEQ multiplex PCR; TCRdb keeps only in-frame clonotypes and omits some of them. The sample includes approximately 84,000 clones, approximately 89% of them seen just once. This receptor was obtained from an adult with an advanced solid tumor such as melanoma, head and neck, liver or kidney cancer. This chain uses TRBV27 with TRBJ2-4; 8 bases match TRBD1. Sequenced here: CD4+ or CD8+ T cells sorted from blood, sampled in a trial of the OX40 agonist ivuxolimab. The CDR3 is CASSPDRGNIQYF. The CDR3 region has the DNA TGTGCCAGCAGTCCCGACAGGGGAAACATTCAGTACTTC.